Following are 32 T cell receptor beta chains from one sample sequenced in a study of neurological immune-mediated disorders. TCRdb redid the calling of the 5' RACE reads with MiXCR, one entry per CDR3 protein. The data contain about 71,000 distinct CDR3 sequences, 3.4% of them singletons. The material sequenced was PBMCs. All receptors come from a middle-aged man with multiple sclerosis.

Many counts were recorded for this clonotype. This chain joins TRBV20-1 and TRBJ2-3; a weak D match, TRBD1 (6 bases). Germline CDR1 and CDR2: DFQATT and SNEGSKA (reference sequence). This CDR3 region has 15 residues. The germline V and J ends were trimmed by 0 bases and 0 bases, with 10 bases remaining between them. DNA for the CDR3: TGCAGTGCTAGAGAGCAGGGGAGAAGCACAGATACGCAGTATTTT. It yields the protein CSAREQGRSTDTQYF.

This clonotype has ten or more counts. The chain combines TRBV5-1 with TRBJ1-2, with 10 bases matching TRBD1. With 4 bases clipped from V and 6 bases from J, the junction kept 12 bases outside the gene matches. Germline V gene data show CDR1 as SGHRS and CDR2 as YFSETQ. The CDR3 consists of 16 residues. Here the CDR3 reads CASSLRRGTGAHGYTF. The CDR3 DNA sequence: TGCGCCAGCAGCCTCCGTAGGGGGACAGGGGCCCATGGCTACACCTTC.

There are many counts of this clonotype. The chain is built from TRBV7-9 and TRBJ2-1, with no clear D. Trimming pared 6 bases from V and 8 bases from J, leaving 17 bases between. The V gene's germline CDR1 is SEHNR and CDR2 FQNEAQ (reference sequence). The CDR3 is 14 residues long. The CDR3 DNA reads TGTGCCAGCAGTCGACCAGGACGGGCCTATGAGCAGTTCTTC. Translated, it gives CASSRPGRAYEQFF.

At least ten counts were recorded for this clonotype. This CDR3 is CATSVQAQDTEAFF. CDR3 nucleotide sequence: TGTGCCACCAGTGTCCAGGCCCAGGACACTGAAGCTTTCTTT. The gene calls are TRBV24-1 and TRBJ1-1; D ambiguous. The V gene lost 5 bases and the J gene lost 3 bases, with 12 bases spanning the gap. CDR3 length equals 14 residues. Germline V gives CDR1 KGHDR, CDR2 SFDVKD.

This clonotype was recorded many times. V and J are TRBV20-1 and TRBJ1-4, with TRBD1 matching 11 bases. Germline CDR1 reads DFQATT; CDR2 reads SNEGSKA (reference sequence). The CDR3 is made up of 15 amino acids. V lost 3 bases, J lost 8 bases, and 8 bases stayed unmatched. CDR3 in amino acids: CSASGTGQGDEKLFF. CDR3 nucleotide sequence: TGCAGTGCTAGCGGGACGGGACAGGGGGACGAAAAACTGTTTTTT.

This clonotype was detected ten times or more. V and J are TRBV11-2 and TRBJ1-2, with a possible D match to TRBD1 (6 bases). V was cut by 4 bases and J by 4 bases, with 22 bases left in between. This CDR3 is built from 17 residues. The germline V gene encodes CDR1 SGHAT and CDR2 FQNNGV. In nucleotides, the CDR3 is TGTGCCAGCAGCTCTTATAGGGGGGTCAGGGAGACCTATGGCTACACCTTC. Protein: CASSSYRGVRETYGYTF.

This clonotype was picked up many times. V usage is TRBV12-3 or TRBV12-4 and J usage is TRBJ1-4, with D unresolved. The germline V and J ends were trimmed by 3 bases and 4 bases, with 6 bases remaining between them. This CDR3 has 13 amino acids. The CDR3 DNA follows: TGTGCCAGCAGTTTTTTCGGTAATGAAAAACTGTTTTTT. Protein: CASSFFGNEKLFF.

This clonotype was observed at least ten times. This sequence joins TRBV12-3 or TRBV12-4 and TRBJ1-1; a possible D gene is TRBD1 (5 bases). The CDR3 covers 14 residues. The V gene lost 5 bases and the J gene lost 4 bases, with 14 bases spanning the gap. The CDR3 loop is CASSPIWGSTEAFF. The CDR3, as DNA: TGTGCCAGCAGTCCGATTTGGGGGAGCACTGAAGCTTTCTTT.

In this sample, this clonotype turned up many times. The CDR3 sequence is CASRPGVQGTAGYTF. CDR3 DNA: TGTGCCAGCAGACCCGGGGTCCAGGGGACGGCTGGCTACACCTTC. This chain connects TRBV27 to TRBJ1-2; tentative D call: TRBD1 (6 bases). From germline, CDR1 is MNHEY and CDR2 SMNVEV (reference sequence). V dropped 6 bases and J dropped 7 bases, with 21 bases sitting between them. This CDR3 has 15 residues.

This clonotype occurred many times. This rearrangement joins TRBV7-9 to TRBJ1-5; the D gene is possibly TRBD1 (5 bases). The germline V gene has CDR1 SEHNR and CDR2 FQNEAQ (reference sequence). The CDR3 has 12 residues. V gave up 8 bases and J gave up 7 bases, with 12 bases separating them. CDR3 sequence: CASAREGQPQHF. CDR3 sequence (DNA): TGTGCCAGCGCCAGGGAGGGACAGCCCCAGCATTTT.

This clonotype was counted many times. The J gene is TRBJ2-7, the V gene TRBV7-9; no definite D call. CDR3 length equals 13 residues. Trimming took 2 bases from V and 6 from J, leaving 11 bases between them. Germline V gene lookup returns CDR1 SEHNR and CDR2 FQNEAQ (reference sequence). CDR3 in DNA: TGTGCCAGCAGCTTAATTATGGATTCCGAGCAGTACTTC. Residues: CASSLIMDSEQYF.

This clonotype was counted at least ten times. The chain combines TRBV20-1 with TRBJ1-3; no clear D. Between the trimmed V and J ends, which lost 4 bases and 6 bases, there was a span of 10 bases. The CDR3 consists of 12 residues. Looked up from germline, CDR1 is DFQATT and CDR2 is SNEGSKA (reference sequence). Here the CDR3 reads CSAKGRENTIYF. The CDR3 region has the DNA TGCAGTGCTAAAGGGAGAGAAAACACCATATATTTT.

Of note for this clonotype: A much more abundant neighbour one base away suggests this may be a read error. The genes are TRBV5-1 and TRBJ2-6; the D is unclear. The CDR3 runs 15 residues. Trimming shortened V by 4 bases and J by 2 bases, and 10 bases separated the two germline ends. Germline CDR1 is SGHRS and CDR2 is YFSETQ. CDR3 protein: CASSLAGTGANVLTF. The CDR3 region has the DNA TGCGCCAGCAGCCTCGCAGGCACTGGGGCCAACGTCCTGACTTTC.

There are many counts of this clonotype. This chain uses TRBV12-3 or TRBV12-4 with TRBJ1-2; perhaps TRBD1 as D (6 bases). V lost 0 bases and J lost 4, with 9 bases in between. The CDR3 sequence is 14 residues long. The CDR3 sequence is CASSLALTGYGYTF. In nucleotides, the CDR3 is TGTGCCAGCAGTTTAGCCCTGACAGGCTATGGCTACACCTTC.

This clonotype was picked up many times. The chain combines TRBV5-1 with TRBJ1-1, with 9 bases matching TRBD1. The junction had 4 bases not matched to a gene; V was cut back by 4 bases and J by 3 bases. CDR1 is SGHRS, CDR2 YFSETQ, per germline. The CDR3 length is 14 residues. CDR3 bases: TGCGCCAGCAGCAGGGGACAGGGCGACACTGAAGCTTTCTTT. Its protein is CASSRGQGDTEAFF.

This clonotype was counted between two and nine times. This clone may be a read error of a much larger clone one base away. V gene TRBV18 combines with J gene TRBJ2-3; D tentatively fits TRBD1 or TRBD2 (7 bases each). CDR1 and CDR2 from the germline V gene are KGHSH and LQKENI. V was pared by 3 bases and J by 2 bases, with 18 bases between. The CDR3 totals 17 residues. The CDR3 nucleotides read TGTGCCAGCTCACCCGGACTAGAGGGGGCCTCCACAGATACGCAGTATTTT. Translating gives CASSPGLEGASTDTQYF.

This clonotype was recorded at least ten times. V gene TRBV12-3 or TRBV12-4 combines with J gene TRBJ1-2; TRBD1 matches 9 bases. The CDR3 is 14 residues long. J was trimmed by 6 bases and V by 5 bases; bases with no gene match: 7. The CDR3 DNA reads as TGTGCCAGCAGTCCCGGGACAGGGCTGAATGGCTACACCTTC. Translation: CASSPGTGLNGYTF.

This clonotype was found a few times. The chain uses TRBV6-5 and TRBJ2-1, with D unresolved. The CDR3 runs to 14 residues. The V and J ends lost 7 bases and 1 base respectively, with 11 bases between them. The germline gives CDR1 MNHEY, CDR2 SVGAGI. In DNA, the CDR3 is TGTGCCAGCAAGAGGTGGAGTTCCTACAATGAGCAGTTCTTC. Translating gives CASKRWSSYNEQFF.

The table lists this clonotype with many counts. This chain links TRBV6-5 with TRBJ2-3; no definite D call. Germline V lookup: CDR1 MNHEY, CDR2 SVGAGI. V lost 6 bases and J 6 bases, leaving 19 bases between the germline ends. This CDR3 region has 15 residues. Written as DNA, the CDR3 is TGTGCCAGCAGCCACTCACCACCTCCTAGGGATACGCAGTATTTT. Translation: CASSHSPPPRDTQYF.

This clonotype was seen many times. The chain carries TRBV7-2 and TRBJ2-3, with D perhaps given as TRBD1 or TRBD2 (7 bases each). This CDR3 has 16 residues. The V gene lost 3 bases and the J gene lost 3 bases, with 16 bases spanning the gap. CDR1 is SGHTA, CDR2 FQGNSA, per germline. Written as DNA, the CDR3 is TGTGCCAGCAGCTTCCCAGGGGGGGAATGGACAGATACGCAGTATTTT. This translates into CASSFPGGEWTDTQYF.

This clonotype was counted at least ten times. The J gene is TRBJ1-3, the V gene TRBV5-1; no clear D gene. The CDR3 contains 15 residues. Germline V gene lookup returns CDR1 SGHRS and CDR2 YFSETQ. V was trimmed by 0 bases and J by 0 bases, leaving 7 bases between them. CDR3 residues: CASSLAGNSGNTIYF. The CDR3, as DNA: TGCGCCAGCAGCTTGGCGGGGAACTCTGGAAACACCATATATTTT.

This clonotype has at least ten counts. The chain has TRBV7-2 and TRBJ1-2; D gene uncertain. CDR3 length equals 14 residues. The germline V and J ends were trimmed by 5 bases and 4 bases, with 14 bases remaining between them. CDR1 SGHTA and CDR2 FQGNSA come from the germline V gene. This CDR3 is CASSPQDSGYGYTF. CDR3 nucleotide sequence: TGTGCCAGCAGCCCCCAGGATAGTGGCTATGGCTACACCTTC.

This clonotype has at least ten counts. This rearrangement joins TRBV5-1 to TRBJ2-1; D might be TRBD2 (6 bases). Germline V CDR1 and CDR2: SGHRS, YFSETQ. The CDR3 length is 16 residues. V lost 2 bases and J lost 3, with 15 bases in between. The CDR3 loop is CASSLSSAGVYNEQFF. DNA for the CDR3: TGCGCCAGCAGCTTATCTAGCGCCGGTGTCTACAATGAGCAGTTCTTC.

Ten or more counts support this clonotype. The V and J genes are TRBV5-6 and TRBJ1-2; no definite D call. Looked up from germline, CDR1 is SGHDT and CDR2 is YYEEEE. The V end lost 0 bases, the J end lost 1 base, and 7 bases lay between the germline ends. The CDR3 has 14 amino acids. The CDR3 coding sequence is TGTGCCAGCAGCTTGGAAGGCGGTAACTATGGCTACACCTTC. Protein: CASSLEGGNYGYTF.

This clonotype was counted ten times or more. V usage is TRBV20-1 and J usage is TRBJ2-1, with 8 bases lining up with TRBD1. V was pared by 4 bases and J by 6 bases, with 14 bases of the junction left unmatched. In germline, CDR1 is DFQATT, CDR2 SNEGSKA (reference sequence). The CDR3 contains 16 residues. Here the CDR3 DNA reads TGCAGTGCTATAGATCCCATACTCGGGACAGGCAATGAGCAGTTCTTC. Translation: CSAIDPILGTGNEQFF.

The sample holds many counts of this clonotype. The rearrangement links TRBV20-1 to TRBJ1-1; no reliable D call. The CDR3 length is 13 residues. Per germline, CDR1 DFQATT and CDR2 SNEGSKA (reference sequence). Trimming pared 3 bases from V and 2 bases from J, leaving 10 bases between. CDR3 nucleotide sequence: TGCAGTGCTAGCAGGACGGCCAACACTGAAGCTTTCTTT. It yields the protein CSASRTANTEAFF.

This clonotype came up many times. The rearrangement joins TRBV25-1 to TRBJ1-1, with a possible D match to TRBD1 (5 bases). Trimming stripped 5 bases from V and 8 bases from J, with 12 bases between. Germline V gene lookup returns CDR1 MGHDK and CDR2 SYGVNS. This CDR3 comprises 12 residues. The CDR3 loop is CASSRGTSEAFF. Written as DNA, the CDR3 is TGTGCCAGCAGTCGGGGGACTTCCGAAGCTTTCTTT. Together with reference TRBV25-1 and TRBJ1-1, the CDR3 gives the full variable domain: EADIYQTPRYLVIGTGKKITLECSQTMGHDKMYWYQQDPGMELHLIHYSYGVNSTEKGDLSSESTVSRIRTEHFPLTLESARPSHTSQYLCASSRGTSEAFFGQGTRLTVV.

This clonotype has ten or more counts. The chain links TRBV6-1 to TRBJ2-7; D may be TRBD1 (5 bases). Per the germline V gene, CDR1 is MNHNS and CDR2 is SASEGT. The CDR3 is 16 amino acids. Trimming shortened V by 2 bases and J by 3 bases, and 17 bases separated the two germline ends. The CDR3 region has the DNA TGTGCCAGCAGTGAAATTCCCCGCAGGGTCGACTACGAGCAGTACTTC. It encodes CASSEIPRRVDYEQYF.

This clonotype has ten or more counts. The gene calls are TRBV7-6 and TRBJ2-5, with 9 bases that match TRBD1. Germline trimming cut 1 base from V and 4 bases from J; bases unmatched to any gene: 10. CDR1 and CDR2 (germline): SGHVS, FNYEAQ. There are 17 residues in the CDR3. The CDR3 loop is CASSLELQGALGETQYF. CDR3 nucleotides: TGTGCCAGCAGCTTAGAGTTACAGGGGGCCTTGGGAGAGACCCAGTACTTC.

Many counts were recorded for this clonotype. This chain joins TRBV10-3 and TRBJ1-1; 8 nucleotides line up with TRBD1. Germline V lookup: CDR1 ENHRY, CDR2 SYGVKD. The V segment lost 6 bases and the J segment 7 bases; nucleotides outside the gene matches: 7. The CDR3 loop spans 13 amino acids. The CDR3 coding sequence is TGTGCCATCAGCCAGACAGGGGACCATGAAGCTTTCTTT. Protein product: CAISQTGDHEAFF.

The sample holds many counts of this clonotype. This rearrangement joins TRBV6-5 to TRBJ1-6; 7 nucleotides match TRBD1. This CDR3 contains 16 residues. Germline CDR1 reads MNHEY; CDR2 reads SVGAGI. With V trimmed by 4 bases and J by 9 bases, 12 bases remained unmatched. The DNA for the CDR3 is TGTGCCAGCAGTTCCCCTATAGGGACAGCTGTTTCACCCCTCCACTTT. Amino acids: CASSSPIGTAVSPLHF.

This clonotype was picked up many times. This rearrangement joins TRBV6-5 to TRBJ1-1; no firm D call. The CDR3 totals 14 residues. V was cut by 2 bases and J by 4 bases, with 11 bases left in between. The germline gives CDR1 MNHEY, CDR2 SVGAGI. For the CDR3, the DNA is TGTGCCAGCAGTTACACGGGCGGAGGCACTGAAGCTTTCTTT. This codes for CASSYTGGGTEAFF.